This T cell receptor beta chain was captured by sequencing in a study of T cell clonality in common variable immunodeficiency. Equal genomic DNA amounts from CVID and control samples were sequenced. Data came from immunoSEQ multiplex PCR; TCRdb stores just in-frame clones and leaves some out. Recorded here are 9,500 to 15,000 clones, with no singletons, and the ten leading clones hold around 6.9%. Germline CDR1 SEHNR, CDR2 FQNEAQ (reference sequence). The CDR3 runs to 13 residues. General study points: Repertoire-complication correlations in CVID were limited by patient heterogeneity. Fewer deletions and N-nucleotide insertions were reportedly seen in common variable immunodeficiency TCR beta sequences.

This clone was counted between two and nine times. Its specificity is unknown. One end of the junction fails to match germline, which may point to a read error. Read coverage stops 3 residues before the CDR3 terminus; the germline J gene supplies the remainder. Caucasian heritage predominated among both patients and controls. Blood samples were heparinized, 5 to 8 ml per donor. Sequencing used peripheral blood mononuclear cells. The chain joins TRBV7-9 to TRBJ1-1, with D hard to call. The sequence was collected from a human donor with common variable immunodeficiency. CDR3 bases read: TGTTCCAGCAGCTTGAGGGTGAACACTGAA. Translation gives CSSSLRVNTE. The whole CDR3 protein reads CSSSLRVNTEAFF.